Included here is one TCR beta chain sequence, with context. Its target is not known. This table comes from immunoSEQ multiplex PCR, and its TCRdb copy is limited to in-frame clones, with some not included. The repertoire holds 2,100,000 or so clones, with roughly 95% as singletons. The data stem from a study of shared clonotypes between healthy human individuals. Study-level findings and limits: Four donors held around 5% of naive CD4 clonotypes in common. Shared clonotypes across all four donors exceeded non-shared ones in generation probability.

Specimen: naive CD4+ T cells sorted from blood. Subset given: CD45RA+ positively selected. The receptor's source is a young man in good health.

The CDR3 sequence: CASSFPDKNTGELFF. The CDR3 coding sequence is TGTGCCAGCAGTTTCCCCGACAAGAACACCGGGGAGCTGTTTTTT. This chain uses TRBV28 with TRBJ2-2; D is unclear. Deletions cut 3 bases from V and 1 base from J, with 9 bases between. The CDR3 extends over 15 amino acids. The V gene's germline CDR1 is MDHEN and CDR2 SYDVKM. Full variable domain (outside the CDR3, taken from reference TRBV28 and TRBJ2-2): DVKVTQSSRYLVKRTGEKVFLECVQDMDHENMFWYRQDPGLGLRLIYFSYDVKMKEKGDIPEGYSVSREKKERFSLILESASTNQTSMYLCASSFPDKNTGELFFGEGSRLTVL.